This T cell receptor (beta chain) was profiled in a study of esophageal squamous cell carcinoma under preoperative chemotherapy. MiXCR, applied by TCRdb to the PCR reads, yields one record per CDR3 protein. The sample lists around 34,000 distinct CDR3 sequences, around 50% occurring once. The sample's time point: after preoperative PTX-NDP chemotherapy. At least ten counts were recorded for this clonotype. As yet, its antigen is unknown. Broader study findings: Clonal contraction, more than amplification, hit abundant clones after paclitaxel-nedaplatin. After treatment, tumor-infiltrating lymphocytes apparently came partly from blood T cells. Tumor-infiltrating lymphocytes showed no significant post-chemotherapy TCR diversity increase, unlike peripheral T cells.

Germline V gives CDR1 SGHVS, CDR2 FQNEAQ. The CDR3 has 17 residues. V shed 3 bases, J shed 4 bases, and the junction held 10 bases outside the gene matches. The material was obtained from a patient given preoperative chemotherapy. The chain is built from TRBV7-8 and TRBJ2-5, with 11 bases matching TRBD2. The origin of this receptor is a human donor with esophageal squamous cell carcinoma. The donor label of this sample is uncertain. The CDR3 loop is CASSFPGTSGHPETQYF. As DNA, the CDR3 is TGTGCCAGCAGCTTTCCCGGGACTAGCGGACACCCAGAGACCCAGTACTTC.